This T cell receptor beta chain originates from a study of T-cell reconstitution after alpha-beta-depleted transplantation in children. Study-wide results and caveats: Roughly two months post-transplant, alpha-beta T cells reportedly originated from several hundred graft clones that had expanded.

This clonotype showed up just a few times. The antigen is not known. CDR3 length: 16 amino acids. Trimming at V came to 4 bases and at J to 3 bases, leaving 9 bases not matched to a gene. Looked up from germline, CDR1 is SGHRS and CDR2 is YFSETQ. As it was prepared, the TCRbeta library received unique molecular identifiers. TCRdb re-called the PCR reads through MiXCR, storing one row per CDR3 protein. The sample contains a few hundred thousand distinct CDR3 sequences, around 27% of which appear only once. The gene calls are TRBV5-1 and TRBJ2-1; 8 bases match TRBD2. The source material was PBMCs, sampled before TCRalphabeta/CD19-depleted stem cell transplant. The TCR comes from a boy less than two years old with Wiskott-Aldrich syndrome, due to receive a stem cell transplant. The CDR3 DNA is TGCGCCAGCAGCCGCCGGGGGGGAGGGTACTACAATGAGCAGTTCTTC. Protein product: CASSRRGGGYYNEQFF.